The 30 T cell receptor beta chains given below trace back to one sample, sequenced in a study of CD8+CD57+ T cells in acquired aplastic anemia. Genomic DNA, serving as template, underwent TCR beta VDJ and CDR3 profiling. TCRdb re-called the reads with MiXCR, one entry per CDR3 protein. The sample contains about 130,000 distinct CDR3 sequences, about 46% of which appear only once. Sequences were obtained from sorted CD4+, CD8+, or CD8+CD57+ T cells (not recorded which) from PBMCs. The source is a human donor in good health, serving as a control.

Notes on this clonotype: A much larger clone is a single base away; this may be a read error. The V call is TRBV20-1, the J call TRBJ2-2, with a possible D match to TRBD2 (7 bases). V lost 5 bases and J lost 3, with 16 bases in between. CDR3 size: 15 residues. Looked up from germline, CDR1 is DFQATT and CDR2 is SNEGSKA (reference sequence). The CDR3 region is CSAPNRGADTGELFF. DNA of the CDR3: TGCAGTGCTCCCAACCGGGGGGCGGACACCGGGGAGCTGTTTTTT.

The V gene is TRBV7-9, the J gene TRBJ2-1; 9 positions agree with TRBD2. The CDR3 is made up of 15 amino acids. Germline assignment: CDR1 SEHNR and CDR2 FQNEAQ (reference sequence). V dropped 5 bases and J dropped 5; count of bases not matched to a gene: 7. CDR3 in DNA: TGTGCCAGCAGCCCCTCGCGGGGGGGAAACAATGAGCAGTTCTTC. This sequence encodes CASSPSRGGNNEQFF.

In DNA form, the CDR3 reads TGTGCCACCAGAGGGACAGGGCTGAATTCACCCCTCCACTTT. This sequence encodes CATRGTGLNSPLHF. V is TRBV24-1 and J is TRBJ1-6; TRBD1 matches at 9 bases. Per the germline V gene, CDR1 is KGHDR and CDR2 is SFDVKD. V trimming: 7 bases; J trimming: 7 bases; junction bases outside the gene matches: 4. CDR3 length: 14 residues.

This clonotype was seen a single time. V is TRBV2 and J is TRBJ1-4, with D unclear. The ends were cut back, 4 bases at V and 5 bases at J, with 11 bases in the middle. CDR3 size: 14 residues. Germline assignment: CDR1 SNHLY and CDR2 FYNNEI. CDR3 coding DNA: TGTGCCAGCAGTGTGAGCAGGAGGAATGAAAAACTGTTTTTT. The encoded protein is CASSVSRRNEKLFF. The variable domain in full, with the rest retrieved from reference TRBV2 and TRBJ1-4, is EPEVTQTPSHQVTQMGQEVILRCVPISNHLYFYWYRQILGQKVEFLVSFYNNEISEKSEIFDDQFSVERPDGSNFTLKIRSTKLEDSAMYFCASSVSRRNEKLFFGSGTQLSVL.

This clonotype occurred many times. CDR3 sequence: CASSQEGRTYGYTF. CDR3 in DNA: TGTGCCAGCAGCCAAGAGGGACGGACCTATGGCTACACCTTC. The chain has TRBV4-2 and TRBJ1-2; D is possibly TRBD1 (5 bases). The length of the CDR3 is 14 residues. Germline V lookup: CDR1 LGHNA, CDR2 YNFKEQ. With 0 bases removed from V and 4 bases from J, the gap between germline ends came to 9 bases.

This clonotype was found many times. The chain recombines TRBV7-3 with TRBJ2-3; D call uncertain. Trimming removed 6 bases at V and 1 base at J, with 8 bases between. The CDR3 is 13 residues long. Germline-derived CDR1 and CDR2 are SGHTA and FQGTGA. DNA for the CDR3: TGTGCCAGCAGAAGGACCGGCACAGATACGCAGTATTTT. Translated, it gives CASRRTGTDTQYF.

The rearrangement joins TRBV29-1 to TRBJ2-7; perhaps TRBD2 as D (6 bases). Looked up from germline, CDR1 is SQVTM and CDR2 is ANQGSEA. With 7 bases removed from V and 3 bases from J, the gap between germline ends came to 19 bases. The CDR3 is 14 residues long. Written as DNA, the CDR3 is TGCAGCGCCGGTGGAACTAGCCGGAACTACGAGCAGTACTTC. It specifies CSAGGTSRNYEQYF.

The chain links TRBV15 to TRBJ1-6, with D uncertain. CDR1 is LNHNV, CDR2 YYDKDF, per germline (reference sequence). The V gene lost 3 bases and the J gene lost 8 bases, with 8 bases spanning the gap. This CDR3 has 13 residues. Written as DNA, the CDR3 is TGTGCCACCAGCAGTCGAGTGCATTCACCCCTCCACTTT. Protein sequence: CATSSRVHSPLHF.

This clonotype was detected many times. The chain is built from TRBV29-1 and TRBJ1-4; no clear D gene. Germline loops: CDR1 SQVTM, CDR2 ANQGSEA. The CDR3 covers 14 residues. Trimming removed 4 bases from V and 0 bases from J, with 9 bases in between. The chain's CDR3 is CSVGTASTNEKLFF. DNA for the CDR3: TGCAGCGTTGGTACAGCCTCAACTAATGAAAAACTGTTTTTT.

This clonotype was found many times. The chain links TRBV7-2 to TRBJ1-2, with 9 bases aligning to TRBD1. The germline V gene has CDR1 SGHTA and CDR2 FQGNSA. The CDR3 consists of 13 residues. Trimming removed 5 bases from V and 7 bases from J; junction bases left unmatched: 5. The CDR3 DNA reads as TGTGCCAGCAGCCCCGGGACAGGGCCTGGCTACACCTTC. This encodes CASSPGTGPGYTF.

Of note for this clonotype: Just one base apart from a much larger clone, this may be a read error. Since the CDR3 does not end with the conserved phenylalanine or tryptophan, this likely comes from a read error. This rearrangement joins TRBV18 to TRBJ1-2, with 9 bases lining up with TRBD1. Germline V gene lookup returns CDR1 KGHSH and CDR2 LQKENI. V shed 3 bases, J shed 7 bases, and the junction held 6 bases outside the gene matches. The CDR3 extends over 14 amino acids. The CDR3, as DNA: TGTGCCAGCTCACCTACAGGGGGCGATGGTGGCTACACCTCC. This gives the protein CASSPTGGDGGYTS.

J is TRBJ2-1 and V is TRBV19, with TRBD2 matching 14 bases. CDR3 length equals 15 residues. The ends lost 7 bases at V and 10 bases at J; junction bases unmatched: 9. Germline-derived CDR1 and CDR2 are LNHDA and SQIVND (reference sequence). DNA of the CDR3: TGTGCCAGTACTACTAGGACTAGCGGGGGGAGCGAGCAGTTCTTC. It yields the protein CASTTRTSGGSEQFF.

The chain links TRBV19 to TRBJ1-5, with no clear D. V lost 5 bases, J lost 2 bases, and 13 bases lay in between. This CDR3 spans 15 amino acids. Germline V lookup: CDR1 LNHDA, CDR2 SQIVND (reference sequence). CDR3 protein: CASSPRSSGNQPQHF. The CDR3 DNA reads TGTGCCAGTAGTCCGAGATCTTCAGGCAATCAGCCCCAGCATTTT. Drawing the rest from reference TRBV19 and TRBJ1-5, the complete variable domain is DGGITQSPKYLFRKEGQNVTLSCEQNLNHDAMYWYRQDPGQGLRLIYYSQIVNDFQKGDIAEGYSVSREKKESFPLTVTSAQKNPTAFYLCASSPRSSGNQPQHFGDGTRLSIL.

This chain's CDR3 is CASSPWTGVEKLFF. Written as DNA, the CDR3 is TGTGCCAGTAGTCCTTGGACAGGGGTTGAAAAACTGTTTTTT. The chain has TRBV19 and TRBJ1-4; 9 nucleotides match TRBD1. Germline values: CDR1 LNHDA, CDR2 SQIVND (reference sequence). After removal of 5 bases from V and 7 bases from J, the junction contained 5 bases not matched to a gene. There are 14 residues in the CDR3.

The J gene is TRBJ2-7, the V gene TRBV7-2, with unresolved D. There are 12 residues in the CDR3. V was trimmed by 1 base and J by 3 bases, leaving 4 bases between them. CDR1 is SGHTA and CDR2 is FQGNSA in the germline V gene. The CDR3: CASSLDLYEQYF. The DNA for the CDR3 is TGTGCCAGCAGCTTAGACCTCTACGAGCAGTACTTC.

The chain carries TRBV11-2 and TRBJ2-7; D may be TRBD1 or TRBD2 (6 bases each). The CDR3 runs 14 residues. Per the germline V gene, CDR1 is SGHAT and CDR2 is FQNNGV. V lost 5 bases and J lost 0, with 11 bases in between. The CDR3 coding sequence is TGTGCCAGCAGCCAACAGGGAGGCTCCTACGAGCAGTACTTC. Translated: CASSQQGGSYEQYF.

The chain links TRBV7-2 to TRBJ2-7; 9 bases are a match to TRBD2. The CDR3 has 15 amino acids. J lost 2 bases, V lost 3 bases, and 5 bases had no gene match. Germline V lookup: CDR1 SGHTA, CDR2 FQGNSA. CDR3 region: CASSFLLAGPYEQYF. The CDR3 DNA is TGTGCCAGCAGCTTTCTACTAGCGGGCCCCTACGAGCAGTACTTC.

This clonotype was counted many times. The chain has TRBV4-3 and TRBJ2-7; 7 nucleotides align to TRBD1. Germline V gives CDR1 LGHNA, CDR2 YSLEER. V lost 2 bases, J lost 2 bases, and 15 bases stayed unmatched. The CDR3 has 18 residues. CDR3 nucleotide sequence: TGCGCCAGCAGCCAAAATTATCGCCTGAGGGGGCAACCCTACGAGCAGTACTTC. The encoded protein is CASSQNYRLRGQPYEQYF.

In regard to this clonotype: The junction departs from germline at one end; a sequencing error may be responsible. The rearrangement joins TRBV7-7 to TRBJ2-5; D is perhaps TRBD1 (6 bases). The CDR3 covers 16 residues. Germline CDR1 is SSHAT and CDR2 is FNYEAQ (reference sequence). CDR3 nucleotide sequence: TGTGCTAGCAGCCCCTATGGGACACCCTCCCAAGAGACCCAGTACTTC. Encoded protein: CASSPYGTPSQETQYF.

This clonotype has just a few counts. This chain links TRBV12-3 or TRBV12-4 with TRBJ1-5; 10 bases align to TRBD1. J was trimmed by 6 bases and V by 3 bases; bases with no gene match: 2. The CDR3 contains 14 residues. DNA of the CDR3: TGTGCCAGCAGTTTGGGACAGGGGAGTCAGCCCCAGCATTTT. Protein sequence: CASSLGQGSQPQHF.

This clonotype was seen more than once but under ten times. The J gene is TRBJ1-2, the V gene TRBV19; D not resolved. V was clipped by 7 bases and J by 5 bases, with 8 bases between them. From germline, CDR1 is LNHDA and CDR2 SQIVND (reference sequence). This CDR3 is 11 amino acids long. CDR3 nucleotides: TGTGCCAGTATGTCAGTGTATGGCTACACCTTC. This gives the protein CASMSVYGYTF.

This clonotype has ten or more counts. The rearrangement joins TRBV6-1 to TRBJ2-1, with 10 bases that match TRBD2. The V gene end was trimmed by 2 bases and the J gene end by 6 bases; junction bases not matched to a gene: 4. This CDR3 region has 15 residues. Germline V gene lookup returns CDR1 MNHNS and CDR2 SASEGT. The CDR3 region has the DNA TGTGCCAGCAGTGAACAACTAGCGGGGTTCAATGAGCAGTTCTTC. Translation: CASSEQLAGFNEQFF.

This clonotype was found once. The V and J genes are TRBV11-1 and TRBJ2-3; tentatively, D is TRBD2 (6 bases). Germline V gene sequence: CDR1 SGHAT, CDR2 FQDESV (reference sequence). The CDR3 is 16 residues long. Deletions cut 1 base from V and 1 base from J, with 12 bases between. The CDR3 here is CASSLGTWGGTDTQYF. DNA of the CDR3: TGTGCCAGCAGCTTAGGAACCTGGGGGGGCACAGATACGCAGTATTTT.

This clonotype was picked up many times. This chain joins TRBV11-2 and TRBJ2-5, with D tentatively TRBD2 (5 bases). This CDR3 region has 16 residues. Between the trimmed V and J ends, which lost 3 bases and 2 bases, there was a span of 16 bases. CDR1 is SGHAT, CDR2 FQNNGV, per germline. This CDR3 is CASSLWFSLAQETQYF. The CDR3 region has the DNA TGTGCCAGCAGCTTGTGGTTTAGCCTAGCTCAAGAGACCCAGTACTTC.

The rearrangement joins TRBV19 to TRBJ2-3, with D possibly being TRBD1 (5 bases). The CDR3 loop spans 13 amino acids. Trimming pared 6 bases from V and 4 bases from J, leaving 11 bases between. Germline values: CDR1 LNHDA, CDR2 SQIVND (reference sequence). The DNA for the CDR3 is TGTGCCAGTAGGGACACTCTCGCAGATACGCAGTATTTT. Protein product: CASRDTLADTQYF. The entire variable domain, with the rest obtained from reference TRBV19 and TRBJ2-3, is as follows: DGGITQSPKYLFRKEGQNVTLSCEQNLNHDAMYWYRQDPGQGLRLIYYSQIVNDFQKGDIAEGYSVSREKKESFPLTVTSAQKNPTAFYLCASRDTLADTQYFGPGTRLTVL.

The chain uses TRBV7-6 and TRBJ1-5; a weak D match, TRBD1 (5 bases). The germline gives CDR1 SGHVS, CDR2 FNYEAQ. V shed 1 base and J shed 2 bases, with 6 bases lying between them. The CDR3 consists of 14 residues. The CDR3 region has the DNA TGTGCCAGCAGCTTAGTACAGGGCAATCAGCCCCAGCATTTT. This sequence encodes CASSLVQGNQPQHF. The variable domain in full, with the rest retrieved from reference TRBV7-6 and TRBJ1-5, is GAGVSQSPRYKVTKRGQDVALRCDPISGHVSLYWYRQALGQGPEFLTYFNYEAQQDKSGLPNDRFSAERPEGSISTLTIQRTEQRDSAMYRCASSLVQGNQPQHFGDGTRLSIL.

The CDR3 coding sequence is TGCAGCGTTGCTAGCGGGGGGGCCAGGGAGCAGTATTTT. Protein: CSVASGGAREQYF. The chain carries TRBV29-1 and TRBJ2-3; 12 bases align to TRBD2. CDR1 is SQVTM, CDR2 ANQGSEA, per germline. This CDR3 spans 13 amino acids. The V gene end was trimmed by 4 bases and the J gene end by 11 bases; junction bases not matched to a gene: 7.

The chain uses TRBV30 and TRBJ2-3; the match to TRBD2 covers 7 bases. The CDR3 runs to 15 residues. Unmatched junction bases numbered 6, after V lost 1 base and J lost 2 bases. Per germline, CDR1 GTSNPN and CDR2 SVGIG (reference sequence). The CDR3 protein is CAWSAGLQFTDTQYF. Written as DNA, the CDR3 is TGTGCCTGGAGTGCGGGACTACAATTCACAGATACGCAGTATTTT.

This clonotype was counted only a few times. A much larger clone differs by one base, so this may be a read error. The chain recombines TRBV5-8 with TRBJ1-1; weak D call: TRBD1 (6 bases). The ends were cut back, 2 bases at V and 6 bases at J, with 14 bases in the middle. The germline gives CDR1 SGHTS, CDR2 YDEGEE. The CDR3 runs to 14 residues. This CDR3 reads CASSFDQGRAEAFF. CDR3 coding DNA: TGTGCCAGCAGCTTTGATCAGGGGAGGGCTGAAGCTTTCTTT.

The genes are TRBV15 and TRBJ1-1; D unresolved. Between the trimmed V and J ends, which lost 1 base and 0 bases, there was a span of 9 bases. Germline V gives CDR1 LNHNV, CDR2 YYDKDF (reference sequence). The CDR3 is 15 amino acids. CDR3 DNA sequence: TGTGCCACCAGCAGAGCAAAAGGGATGAACACTGAAGCTTTCTTT. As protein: CATSRAKGMNTEAFF.